This TCR beta chain was documented in a study of cytomegalovirus exposure and HLA in healthy donors listed by TCRdb under 2017. About the study as a whole: According to an earlier analysis of 550 to 700 of the donors, some 180 million T cells yielded 95 million to 140 million unique TCR beta sequences and around 280 Gb of sequence data. An early release covering about 600 HLA-typed donors comprised approximately 290 gigabases of sequencing data and approximately 80 million unique TCR sequences. Among the roughly 400 genotyped donors, around 81% belonged to the genetic ancestry cluster associated with self-reported Caucasian donors. The study aimed to test whether cataloging public T cell receptors could reveal signatures of past pathogen exposure. Using immunosequencing, the study profiled T cell repertoires from 500 to 800 subjects and related those repertoires to cytomegalovirus serostatus. Besides the first cohort of about 730 subjects, a separate validation cohort made up of over a hundred different subjects was used. High-throughput TCR immunosequencing, statistical association of individual TCRs with disease status, and machine learning were combined to predict cytomegalovirus infection status. In a later analysis, previously published TCR beta repertoires from more than 500 donors were re-analyzed and high-resolution HLA genotyping was added so that TCR occurrence patterns could be studied. In the later analysis, no new phenotypic data were used to find candidate immune exposures; instead, reliance was placed on TCR beta sequences and their occurrence across donors. To decide whether each TCR beta V gene segment behaved as functional or pseudogenic, an earlier analysis of 587 of the donors relied on high-throughput TCR beta sequencing. Donor age, sex, ethnicity and CMV serostatus were compiled together with the repertoire data. A later genetic analysis took genome-wide SNP genotypes for about three fifths of the 666 donors and used that subset as a discovery cohort. All discovery cohort repertoires had been generated using a single sequencing platform. HLA typing covered class I and class II loci at four-digit resolution. Typing coverage differed by locus: A, B, C, DRB1 and DQB1 were typed in about 629-640 donors, DQA1 in approximately 520, DPA1 in around 600, and DPB1 in approximately 450. Because of strong linkage in the cohort, roughly five DR-DQ haplotypes were treated as single units for association and clustering. Among 300 to 450 genotyped donors of the cohort, an average of around 240,000 unique TCR beta nucleotide sequences were sequenced per donor, around 20% of them non-productive.

In total, roughly 670 healthy bone marrow donors made up the cohort. At the time of sampling, all cohort members were nominally healthy, though unrecorded immune exposures were likely present. The donor tested CMV seropositive and was one of the 289 seropositive cohort members. Every donor gave a peripheral blood sample, and the peripheral blood mononuclear cells from that sample were used for TCR beta sequencing. Genomic DNA extraction from the blood cell samples was performed with the Qiagen DNeasy Blood Extraction Kit. Library creation used the immunoSEQ multiplex PCR assay. For the multiplex PCR, a mixture combining 60 forward primers for TCR Vbeta segments and 13 reverse primers for TCR Jbeta segments was used. A multiplex PCR assay on genomic DNA amplified the CDR3 region of rearranged TCR beta genes. The amplified TCR beta libraries were sequenced on the Illumina HiSeq System as 87-base-pair reads. The original methods were these. A later analysis counted some 80 million unique TCR beta chains across the 550 to 700 repertoires, and roughly 9.9 million of these chains were shared by at least two donors. To remove PCR and sequencing errors, raw reads were error-corrected and collapsed into unique sequences using a nearest-neighbor algorithm that merged closely related sequences. To assign V, D and J gene segments, CDR3 sequences were aligned to IMGT reference sequences. For a sequence to be retained, a match of at least six nucleotides was required to both a V gene segment and a J gene segment. A rearrangement counted as productive if the CDR3 had no stop codons and remained in frame with V and J, and every other rearrangement counted as non-productive. CDR3 was defined by IMGT convention, running from the second conserved V-encoded cysteine to the conserved J-encoded phenylalanine. The earlier analysis of 550 to 650 of the donors excluded any sequence lacking an unambiguous match to a single V gene segment. In an earlier analysis of approximately 500 of the donors, a V segment was called functional when productive rearrangements were above 56.7%, and segregating when the standard deviation between donors exceeded 5%. To diagnose cytomegalovirus status from the catalog of TCR beta chain sequences, a statistical classification framework was built. In a later analysis, TCR nucleotide sequences were compared against IMGT/GENE-DB human TR gene sequences so that V and J genes could be assigned. A later analysis assigned CDR3 sequences and most-parsimonious VDJ recombination scenarios with the TCRdist pipeline. In a later analysis, each TCR beta chain was defined by its CDR3 amino acid sequence together with its V-gene family, and reads lacking a unique V-gene family were excluded. In a later analysis, 450 to 600 highly shared, low-generation-probability nucleotide sequences were removed to address suspected cross-contamination and a sequencing artifact. For each public chain, a later analysis derived a clonal expansion index from normalized ranks of inferred template counts within each repertoire. In a later analysis, generation probabilities were computed with a VDJ recombination model fitted to out-of-frame rearrangements, and the resulting probabilities were checked against IGoR. In a later analysis, hypergeometric tests were used to score TCR-TCR, TCR-HLA and TCR-CMV co-occurrence, with a repertoire-size bias correction applied to TCR pairs. A later analysis estimated false discovery rates by permuting HLA or CMV assignments 20 times. In a later analysis, co-occurring TCRs were grouped using DBSCAN, with TCRdist sequence similarity added in when clustering inside HLA-allele-positive subsets. For co-occurrence clustering, repertoires with fewer than 30,000 or more than 120,000 public chains were excluded, along with four or five repertoires with anomalous nucleotide sharing. This is the immuneACCESS table as TCRdb keeps it, with only in-frame sequences that have V and J called. A part of the clones is gone; compared with another copy, unresolved V genes explain less than half, and the rest is unexplained. Clone size and the V and J calls come from that table; the DNA yielded D and trimming. The sample includes about 120,000 clones, with roughly 80% observed a single time. The top ten clonotypes cover more than 3% of the sample.

CDR1 and CDR2 were assigned from the germline V gene (reference sequence) as LNHDA and SQIVND. V is cut by 7 bases and J by 1 base, and the space between the germline ends is 14 bases. Measured from the cysteine to the phenylalanine, the CDR3 is 15 residues long. This entry keeps only the CDR3 DNA: 45 bases, framed from base 1. General study outcomes and caveats: Correlated functional status among segregating V segments might reflect linkage disequilibrium, but an unknown experimental factor could not be ruled out. At a false discovery rate of 0.05, a later analysis linked 16,000 or so TCR beta sequences to specific HLA alleles. The 87-base-pair reads could not distinguish some IMGT-functional V segments, including TRBV6-2 and TRBV6-3, so those segments were excluded. The classifier was reported to diagnose cytomegalovirus status with high specificity and sensitivity in both the original cohort and the validation cohort. Roughly uniform sequencing depth across donors was assumed in presence/absence analyses, although this assumption may not hold. A few of the identified cytomegalovirus-associated TCR beta chains were confirmed in vitro to be specific for cytomegalovirus antigens. Because some donors lacked HLA typing at each locus, the association tests relied only on the typed subset. In a later genetic analysis, fewer N-insertions in productive TCRs were reported among donors in an Asian-associated ancestry cluster than the 666-donor mean. The study gave a list of some 150 TCR beta chains associated with cytomegalovirus. Broadly in line with IMGT annotations, most TCR beta V segments showed up in productive rearrangements about 90% or about 30% of the time in an earlier analysis of around 600 of the donors. Because counts were too low, fewer than 20 rarely observed V segments, including chromosome 9 orphons, were excluded from the earlier analysis of 587 of the donors. In this cohort, only TCR beta chains were sequenced, and detectable features were limited by the absence of alpha or paired-chain data. In a later analysis, HLA-associated TCR beta chains were found to be more clonally expanded and to have lower generation probabilities than equally common non-associated chains. The sequencing pipeline was judged likely to have produced a cluster of highly shared sequence variants as a technical artifact. A further reported finding was that TCR beta sequences accurately predicted the HLA-A and HLA-B alleles for most subjects in the first cohort. A later analysis found that TCR association rates varied across HLA loci, with DRB1 alleles showing the most associated TCRs and HLA-C alleles the fewest. Across donors, most TCR sequences were observed very rarely, whereas some public TCRs were present in many individuals. Several of the top co-occurrence clusters appeared to be linked to parvovirus B19, influenza, CMV and Epstein-Barr virus, according to a later analysis. Immune exposure information for the cohort was limited to CMV serostatus. A later analysis found that most CMV-associated TCR beta chains appeared HLA-restricted, with HLA associations seemingly driven largely by CMV exposure. A later genetic analysis associated a missense DCLRE1C variant with V-gene and J-gene trimming of TCR beta chains, and an independent cohort replicated the association. The authors suggested that the approach could potentially be extended to other disease states and immunological phenotypes. When HLA alleles, especially DR and DQ, strongly co-occurred, attributing TCR associations to individual alleles was difficult.

A single count supports this clone. Its antigen has not been determined. There are no base qualities to consult, and no much larger clone falls within one base. Sequencing used PBMCs. The receptor comes from a young man in good health and CMV-seropositive. The sequence is built from TRBV19 and TRBJ1-5; TRBD1 is perhaps the D gene, given 5 matching bases. CDR3 sequence: CASMGGGGSNQPQHF. Here is the DNA: TGTGCCAGTATGGGGGGGGGAGGAAGCAATCAGCCCCAGCATTTT. Reference TRBV19 and TRBJ1-5 proteins supply the regions before and after the CDR3; the full variable domain is: DGGITQSPKYLFRKEGQNVTLSCEQNLNHDAMYWYRQDPGQGLRLIYYSQIVNDFQKGDIAEGYSVSREKKESFPLTVTSAQKNPTAFYLCASMGGGGSNQPQHFGDGTRLSIL.